This T cell receptor beta chain was retrieved from a study of blood T cells in healthy people across ages. Study-wide results and caveats: Higher naive T cell percentage went strongly together with higher TCR beta diversity. Compared with aged donors, long-lived donors showed fewer expanded clones, suggesting selection. In older individuals, TCR beta diversity per million T cells was lower, falling roughly linearly with age.

Of note for this clonotype: Its antigen is not known.

A second roughly 6 to 12 cycle PCR used barcoded and J-beta primers. Using its own MiXCR run on the 5' RACE reads, TCRdb lists one record per CDR3 protein. The table lists 660,000 or so distinct CDR3 sequences, 58% of them singletons. Sequences were obtained from blood. The origin of this receptor is a man between 60 and 75 years old in good health.

CDR3 sequence reads: CASSLETAGRAYGYTF. The DNA of the CDR3 is TGTGCCAGCAGCCTAGAGACGGCTGGCAGGGCCTATGGCTACACCTTC. The chain joins TRBV7-2 to TRBJ1-2, with D maybe TRBD1 (5 bases). CDR3 length: 16 amino acids. CDR1 is SGHTA, CDR2 FQGNSA, per germline. V was clipped by 5 bases and J by 4 bases, with 20 bases between them.